Given below is one TCR beta chain in context. Germline trimming cut 1 base from V and 9 bases from J; bases unmatched to any gene: 9. CDR3 size: 17 residues. Germline V gene data show CDR1 as LGHNA and CDR2 as YSLEER. The record originates from a study of blood T cell repertoires in COVID-19. Overall study context: Acute-phase and convalescent COVID-19 samples originated in the United States, Italy and Spain.

Using immunoSEQ multiplex PCR, the repertoire was profiled, and TCRdb retains in-frame clones only, with some absent. The sample holds approximately 120,000 clones, about 90% seen once. This rearrangement joins TRBV4-3 to TRBJ2-2, with 12 bases aligning to TRBD2. The sequenced material came from peripheral blood. This TCR was recovered from a human donor in a cohort sampled during active COVID-19. The CDR3, as DNA: TGCGCCAGCAGCCAAGTACTAGCGGGAGGTGGTAGCTGGGAGCTGTTTTTT. Protein product: CASSQVLAGGGSWELFF.